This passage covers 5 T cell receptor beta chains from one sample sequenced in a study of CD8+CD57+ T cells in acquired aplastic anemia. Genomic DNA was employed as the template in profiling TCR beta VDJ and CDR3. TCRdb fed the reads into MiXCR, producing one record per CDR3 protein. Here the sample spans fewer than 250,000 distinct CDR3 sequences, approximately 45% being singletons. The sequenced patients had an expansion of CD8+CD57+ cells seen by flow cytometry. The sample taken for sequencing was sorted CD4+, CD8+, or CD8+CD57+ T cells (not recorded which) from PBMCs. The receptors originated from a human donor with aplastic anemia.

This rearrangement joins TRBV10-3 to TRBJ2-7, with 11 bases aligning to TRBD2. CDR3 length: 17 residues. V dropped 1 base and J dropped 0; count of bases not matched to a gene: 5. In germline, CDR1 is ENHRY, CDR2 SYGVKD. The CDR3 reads CAISELTSGARSYEQYF. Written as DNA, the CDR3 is TGTGCCATCAGTGAGTTGACTAGCGGGGCTCGCTCCTACGAGCAGTACTTC.

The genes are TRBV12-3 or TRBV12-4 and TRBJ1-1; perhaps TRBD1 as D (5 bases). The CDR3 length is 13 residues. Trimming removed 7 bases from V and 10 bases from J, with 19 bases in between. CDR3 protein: CASTTNTGVAAFF. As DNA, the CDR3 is TGTGCCAGCACCACTAACACAGGCGTCGCAGCTTTCTTT.

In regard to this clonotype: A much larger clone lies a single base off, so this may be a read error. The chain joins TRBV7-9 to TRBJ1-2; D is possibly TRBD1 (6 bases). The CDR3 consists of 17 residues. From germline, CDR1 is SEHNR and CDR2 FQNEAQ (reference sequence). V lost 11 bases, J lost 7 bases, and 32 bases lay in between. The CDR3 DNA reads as TGTGCCCGCCGCGATGGGAGGACAGAAAGAACACTGGGTGGCTACACCTTC. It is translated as CARRDGRTERTLGGYTF.

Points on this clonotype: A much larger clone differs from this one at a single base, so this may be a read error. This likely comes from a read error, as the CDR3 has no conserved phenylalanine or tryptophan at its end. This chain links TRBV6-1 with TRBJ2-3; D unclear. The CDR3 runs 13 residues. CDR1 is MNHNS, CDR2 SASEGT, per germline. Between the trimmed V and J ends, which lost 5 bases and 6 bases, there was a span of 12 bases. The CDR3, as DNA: TGTGCCAGCAGTTACTCGGGTGGGGATACGCAGTATCTT. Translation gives CASSYSGGDTQYL.

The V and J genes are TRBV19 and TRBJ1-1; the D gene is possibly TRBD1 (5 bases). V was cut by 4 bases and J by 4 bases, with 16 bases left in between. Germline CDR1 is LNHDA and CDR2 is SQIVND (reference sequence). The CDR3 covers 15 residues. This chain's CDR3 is CASSTAGTGLTEAFF. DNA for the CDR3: TGTGCCAGTAGTACGGCCGGGACCGGGCTCACTGAAGCTTTCTTT.